The 16 T cell receptor beta chains in this list originate from one sample, sequenced in a study of T cell responses to AZD1222 COVID-19 vaccine. The data were produced by immunoSEQ multiplex PCR, yet TCRdb's version contains in-frame clones alone and is incomplete. Here the sample spans over 130,000 clones, roughly 94% being singletons. Specimen: peripheral blood, collected on day 0 of AZD1222 vaccination. The receptor source for this set is an adult in good health.

The J gene is TRBJ2-7, the V gene TRBV19; D ambiguous. The CDR3 runs 16 residues. Germline CDR1 LNHDA, CDR2 SQIVND (reference sequence). Trimming pared 3 bases from V and 0 bases from J, leaving 15 bases between. CDR3 region: CASSIGVKTYSYEQYV. CDR3 DNA: TGTGCCAGTAGTATTGGAGTGAAAACCTACTCCTACGAGCAGTACGTC.

This clone was counted many times. This rearrangement joins TRBV5-3 to TRBJ1-5, with 9 bases matching TRBD1. TRBV5-3 is marked as an open reading frame, function uncertain. The CDR3 runs 15 residues. The V segment lost 4 bases and the J segment 1 base; nucleotides outside the gene matches: 3. The CDR3 loop is CARSEGQGSNQPQHF. The CDR3 DNA reads as TGTGCCAGAAGCGAAGGACAGGGGAGCAATCAGCCCCAGCATTTT.

The chain is built from TRBV5-1 and TRBJ2-7, with D perhaps matching TRBD2 (7 bases). Germline CDR1 SGHRS, CDR2 YFSETQ. Trimming removed 6 bases from V and 6 bases from J, with 19 bases in between. This CDR3 comprises 14 residues. As DNA, the CDR3 is TGCGCCAGCACCGGACGCGGGGGCCTCTCCGAGCAGTACGTC. Encoded protein: CASTGRGGLSEQYV.

V gene TRBV6-5 combines with J gene TRBJ1-6, with TRBD1 matching over 8 bases. Germline loops: CDR1 MNHEY, CDR2 SVGAGI. The J segment lost 7 bases and the V segment lost 2 bases, leaving 1 base of the junction unmatched. The CDR3 is 14 amino acids. The CDR3 here is CASSYRQGNSPLHF. CDR3 sequence (DNA): TGTGCCAGCAGTTACCGACAGGGGAATTCACCCCTCCACTTT.

V gene TRBV6-5 combines with J gene TRBJ2-2; D is possibly TRBD1 (6 bases). V was pared by 5 bases and J by 5 bases, with 15 bases between. The germline V gene has CDR1 MNHEY and CDR2 SVGAGI. This CDR3 is 15 amino acids long. CDR3 DNA sequence: TGTGCCAGCAGTCTCGACAGGATATCGACCGGGGAGCTGTTTTTT. Amino acids: CASSLDRISTGELFF.

The gene calls are TRBV18 and TRBJ1-1, with D unclear. Trimming removed 2 bases from V and 3 bases from J, with 10 bases in between. Germline CDR1 and CDR2: KGHSH and LQKENI. This CDR3 region has 14 residues. CDR3 in amino acids: CASSPDLGDTEAFF. The CDR3 bases are TGTGCCAGCTCACCAGATCTCGGGGACACTGAAGCTTTCTTT. Drawing the rest from reference TRBV18 and TRBJ1-1, the complete variable domain is NAGVMQNPRHLVRRRGQEARLRCSPMKGHSHVYWYRQLPEEGLKFMVYLQKENIIDESGMPKERFSAEFPKEGPSILRIQQVVRGDSAAYFCASSPDLGDTEAFFGQGTRLTVV.

The chain employs TRBV6-2 or TRBV6-3 and TRBJ2-7; 11 positions match TRBD2. From germline, CDR1 is MNHEY and CDR2 SVGEGT. This CDR3 has 20 amino acids. J gave up 4 bases and V 4 bases, and 21 bases lay outside the gene matches. CDR3 sequence: CASSSHPGLAGGMRGYEQYV. DNA of the CDR3: TGTGCCAGCAGTTCACACCCGGGGCTAGCGGGAGGAATGCGGGGATACGAGCAGTACGTC.

The genes are TRBV11-2 and TRBJ1-6; D call uncertain. This CDR3 is built from 14 residues. CDR1 is SGHAT and CDR2 is FQNNGV in the germline V gene. V lost 5 bases and J lost 5, with 10 bases in between. The DNA for the CDR3 is TGTGCCAGCAGCCTGCTGGCAGATAATTCACCCCTCCACTTT. It specifies CASSLLADNSPLHF.

The chain joins TRBV7-9 to TRBJ1-2; D may be TRBD1 (5 bases). V lost 5 bases to trimming and J lost 4 bases, with 20 bases between them. The CDR3 covers 16 residues. Per germline, CDR1 SEHNR and CDR2 FQNEAQ (reference sequence). CDR3 nucleotides: TGTGCCAGCAGCCTACCCGGGGTTGGGGGAGCCTATGGCTACACCTTC. Translating gives CASSLPGVGGAYGYTF.

V usage is TRBV4-3 and J usage is TRBJ2-2; D call uncertain. Germline assignment: CDR1 LGHNA and CDR2 YSLEER. This CDR3 spans 16 amino acids. V was trimmed by 5 bases and J by 4 bases, leaving 17 bases between them. The chain's CDR3 is CASSAASAQLTGELFF. The CDR3 nucleotides are TGCGCCAGCAGCGCTGCCTCAGCCCAACTCACCGGGGAGCTGTTTTTT.

V is TRBV29-1 and J is TRBJ2-1; 7 nucleotides agree with TRBD2. The germline V gene encodes CDR1 SQVTM and CDR2 ANQGSEA. Losses at the gene ends were 7 bases for V and 0 bases for J; bases not matched to a gene: 9. The CDR3 has 15 residues. The CDR3 protein is CSAGGGALSYNEQFF. In DNA form, the CDR3 reads TGCAGCGCCGGGGGAGGGGCCCTCTCCTACAATGAGCAGTTCTTC.

The rearrangement links TRBV3-1 (or the pseudogene TRBV3-2) to TRBJ2-3; D not resolved. Trimming pared 0 bases from V and 0 bases from J, leaving 10 bases between. Germline assignment: CDR1 LGHDT and CDR2 YNNKEL (reference sequence). This CDR3 is 16 amino acids long. The CDR3 DNA sequence: TGTGCCAGCAGCCAAGATCCTTACAGAAGCACAGATACGCAGTATTTT. It yields the protein CASSQDPYRSTDTQYF.

This clone has a single count. The chain is built from TRBV7-9 and TRBJ2-3; TRBD1 matches 9 bases. V trimming: 6 bases; J trimming: 6 bases; junction bases outside the gene matches: 10. The CDR3 is made up of 15 amino acids. CDR1 is SEHNR, CDR2 FQNEAQ, per germline (reference sequence). CDR3: CASRWGTGSFDTQYF. The CDR3 DNA is TGTGCCAGCAGATGGGGGACAGGGAGTTTCGATACGCAGTATTTT.

V gene TRBV2 combines with J gene TRBJ2-1, with D possibly being TRBD2 (5 bases). The germline V and J ends were trimmed by 3 bases and 6 bases, with 15 bases remaining between them. The CDR3 is made up of 15 amino acids. From germline, CDR1 is SNHLY and CDR2 FYNNEI. The DNA of the CDR3 is TGTGCCAGCAGTGATCGGCGGGTTTCTTCCAATGAGCAGTTCTTC. Protein: CASSDRRVSSNEQFF.

This rearrangement joins TRBV12-3 or TRBV12-4 to TRBJ1-6; perhaps TRBD1 as D (5 bases). The CDR3 runs to 12 residues. V gave up 4 bases and J gave up 10 bases, with 8 bases separating them. The CDR3, as DNA: TGTGCCAGCAGTTGGGGGGGATCACCCCTCCACTTT. Amino acid sequence: CASSWGGSPLHF.

The chain couples TRBV18 to TRBJ1-3; perhaps TRBD1 as D (6 bases). Trimming stripped 4 bases from V and 0 bases from J, with 13 bases between. The CDR3 length is 16 residues. The germline V gene encodes CDR1 KGHSH and CDR2 LQKENI. CDR3 in DNA: TGTGCCAGCTCACTCATGGACAGCCTCTCTGGAAACACCATATATTTT. Its protein product is CASSLMDSLSGNTIYF.